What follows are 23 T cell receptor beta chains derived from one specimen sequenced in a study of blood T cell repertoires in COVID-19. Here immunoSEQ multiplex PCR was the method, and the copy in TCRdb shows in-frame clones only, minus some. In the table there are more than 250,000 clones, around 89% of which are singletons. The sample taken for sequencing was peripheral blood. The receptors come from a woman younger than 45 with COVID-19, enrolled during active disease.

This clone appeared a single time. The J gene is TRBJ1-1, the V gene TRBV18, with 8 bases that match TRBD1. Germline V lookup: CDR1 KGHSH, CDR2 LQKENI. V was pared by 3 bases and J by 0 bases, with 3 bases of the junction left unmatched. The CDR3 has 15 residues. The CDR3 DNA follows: TGTGCCAGCTCACCGACAGGGGCGATGAACACTGAAGCTTTCTTT. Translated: CASSPTGAMNTEAFF.

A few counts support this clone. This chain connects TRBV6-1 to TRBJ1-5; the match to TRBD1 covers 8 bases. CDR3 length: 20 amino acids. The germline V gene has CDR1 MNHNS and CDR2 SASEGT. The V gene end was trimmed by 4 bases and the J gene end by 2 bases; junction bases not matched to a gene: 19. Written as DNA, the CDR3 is TGTGCCAGCAGTGCAACACCGGGACAGGTCACTTATAAGGGCAATCAGCCCCAGCATTTT. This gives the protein CASSATPGQVTYKGNQPQHF.

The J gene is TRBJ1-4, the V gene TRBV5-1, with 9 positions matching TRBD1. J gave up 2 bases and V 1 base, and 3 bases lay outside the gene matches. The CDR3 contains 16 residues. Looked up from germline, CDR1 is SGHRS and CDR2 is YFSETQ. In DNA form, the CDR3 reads TGCGCCAGCAGCTTGAACAGGGGGCTTACTAATGAAAAACTGTTTTTT. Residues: CASSLNRGLTNEKLFF.

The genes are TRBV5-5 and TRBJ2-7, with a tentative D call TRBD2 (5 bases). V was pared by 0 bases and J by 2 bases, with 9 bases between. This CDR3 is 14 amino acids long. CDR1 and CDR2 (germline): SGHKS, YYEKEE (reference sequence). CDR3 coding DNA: TGTGCCAGCAGCTTGGCCGGGGTGACCTACGAGCAGTACTTC. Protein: CASSLAGVTYEQYF.

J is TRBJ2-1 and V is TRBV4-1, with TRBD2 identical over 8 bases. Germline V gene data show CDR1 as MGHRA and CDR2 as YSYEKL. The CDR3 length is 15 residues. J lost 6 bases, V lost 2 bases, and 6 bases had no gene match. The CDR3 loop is CASSQPGGLVNEQFF. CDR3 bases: TGCGCCAGCAGCCAACCGGGGGGGCTTGTCAATGAGCAGTTCTTC.

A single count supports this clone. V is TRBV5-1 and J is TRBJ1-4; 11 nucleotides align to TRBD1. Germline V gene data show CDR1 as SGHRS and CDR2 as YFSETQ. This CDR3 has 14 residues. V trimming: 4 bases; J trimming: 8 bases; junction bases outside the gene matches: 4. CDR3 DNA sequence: TGCGCCAGCAGCAGGACAGGGGGCGGAGAAAAACTGTTTTTT. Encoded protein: CASSRTGGGEKLFF.

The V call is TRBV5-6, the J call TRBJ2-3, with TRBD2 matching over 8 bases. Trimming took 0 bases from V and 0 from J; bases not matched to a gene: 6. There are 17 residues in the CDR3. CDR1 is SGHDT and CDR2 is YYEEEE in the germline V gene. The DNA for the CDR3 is TGTGCCAGCAGCTTGGGGACTAGCACCCCTAGCACAGATACGCAGTATTTT. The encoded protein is CASSLGTSTPSTDTQYF. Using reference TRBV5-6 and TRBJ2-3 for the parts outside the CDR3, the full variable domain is DAGVTQSPTHLIKTRGQQVTLRCSPKSGHDTVSWYQQALGQGPQFIFQYYEEEERQRGNFPDRFSGHQFPNYSSELNVNALLLGDSALYLCASSLGTSTPSTDTQYFGPGTRLTVL.

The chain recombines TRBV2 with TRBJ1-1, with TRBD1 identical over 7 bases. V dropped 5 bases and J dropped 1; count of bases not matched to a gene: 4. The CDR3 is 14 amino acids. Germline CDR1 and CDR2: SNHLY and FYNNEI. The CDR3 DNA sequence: TGTGCCAGCAGTACCGACAGGGCGAACACTGAAGCTTTCTTT. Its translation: CASSTDRANTEAFF.

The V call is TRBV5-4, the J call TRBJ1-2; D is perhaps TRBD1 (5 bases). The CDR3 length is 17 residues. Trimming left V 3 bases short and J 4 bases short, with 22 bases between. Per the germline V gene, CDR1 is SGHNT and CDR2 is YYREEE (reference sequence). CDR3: CASSSAGVQVGSYGYTF. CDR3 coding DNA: TGTGCCAGCAGCTCGGCTGGCGTACAGGTGGGGTCCTATGGCTACACCTTC.

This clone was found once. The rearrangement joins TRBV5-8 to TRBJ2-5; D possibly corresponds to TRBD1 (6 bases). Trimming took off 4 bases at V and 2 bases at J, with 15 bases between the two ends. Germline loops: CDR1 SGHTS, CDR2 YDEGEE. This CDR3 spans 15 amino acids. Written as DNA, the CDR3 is TGTGCCAGCAGCCGGACGGACAGATCACAAGAGACCCAGTACTTC. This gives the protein CASSRTDRSQETQYF.

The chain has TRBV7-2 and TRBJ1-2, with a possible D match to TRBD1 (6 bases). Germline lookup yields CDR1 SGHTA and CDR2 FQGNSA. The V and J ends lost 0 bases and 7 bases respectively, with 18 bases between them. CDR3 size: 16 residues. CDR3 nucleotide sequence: TGTGCCAGCAGCTTAGCGATTCAGGGGATCTTCGGTGGCTACACCTTC. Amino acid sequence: CASSLAIQGIFGGYTF.

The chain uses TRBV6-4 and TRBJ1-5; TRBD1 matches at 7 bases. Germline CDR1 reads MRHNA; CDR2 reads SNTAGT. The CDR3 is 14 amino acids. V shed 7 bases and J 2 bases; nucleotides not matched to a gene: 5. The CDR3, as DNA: TGTGCCAGCACCGAAGGACAGGGCAATCAGCCCCAGCATTTT. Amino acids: CASTEGQGNQPQHF.

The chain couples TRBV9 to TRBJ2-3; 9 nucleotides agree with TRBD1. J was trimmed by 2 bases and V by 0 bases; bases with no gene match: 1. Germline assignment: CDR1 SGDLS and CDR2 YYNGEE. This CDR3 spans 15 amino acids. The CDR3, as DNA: TGTGCCAGCAGCGTAGGGGACAGGGTCACAGATACGCAGTATTTT. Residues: CASSVGDRVTDTQYF.

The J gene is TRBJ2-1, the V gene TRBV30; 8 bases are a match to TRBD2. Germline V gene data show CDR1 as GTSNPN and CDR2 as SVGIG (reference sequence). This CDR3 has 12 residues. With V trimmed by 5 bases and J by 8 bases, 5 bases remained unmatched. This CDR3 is CAWEISGDEQFF. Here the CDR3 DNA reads TGTGCCTGGGAAATTAGCGGGGATGAGCAGTTCTTC.

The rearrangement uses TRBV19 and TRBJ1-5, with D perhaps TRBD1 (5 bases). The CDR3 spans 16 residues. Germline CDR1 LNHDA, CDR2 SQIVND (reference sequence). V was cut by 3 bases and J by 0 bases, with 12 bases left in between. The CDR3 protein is CASSITGAISNQPQHF. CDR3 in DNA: TGTGCCAGTAGTATTACTGGGGCGATTAGCAATCAGCCCCAGCATTTT.

The CDR3 protein is CASSNQGGEGETQYF. The CDR3 DNA is TGTGCCAGCTCAAACCAAGGCGGGGAGGGAGAGACCCAGTACTTC. The chain recombines TRBV18 with TRBJ2-5; TRBD2 matches at 7 bases. CDR3 length equals 15 residues. Per germline, CDR1 KGHSH and CDR2 LQKENI. V trimming: 5 bases; J trimming: 4 bases; junction bases outside the gene matches: 10.

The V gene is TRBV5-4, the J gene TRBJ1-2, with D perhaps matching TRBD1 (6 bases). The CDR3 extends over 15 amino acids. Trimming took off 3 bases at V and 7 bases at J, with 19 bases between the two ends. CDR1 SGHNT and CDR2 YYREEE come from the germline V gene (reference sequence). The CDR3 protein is CASSSRGAISIGYTF. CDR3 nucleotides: TGTGCCAGCAGCTCCAGGGGAGCGATATCTATTGGCTACACCTTC.

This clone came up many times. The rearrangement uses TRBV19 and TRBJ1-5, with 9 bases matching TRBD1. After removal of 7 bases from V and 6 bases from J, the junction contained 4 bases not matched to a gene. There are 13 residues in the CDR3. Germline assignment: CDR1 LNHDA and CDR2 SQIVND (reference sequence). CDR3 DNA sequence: TGTGCCAGTACCACAGGGGGCGTTCAGCCCCAGCATTTT. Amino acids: CASTTGGVQPQHF.

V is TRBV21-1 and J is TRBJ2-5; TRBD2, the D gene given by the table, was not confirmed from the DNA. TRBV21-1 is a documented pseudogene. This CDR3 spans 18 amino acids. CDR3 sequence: CASSKARCGGLLRETQYF. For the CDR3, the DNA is TGTGCCAGCAGCAAAGCCCGCTGCGGGGGACTCCTTCGAGAGACCCAGTACTTC.

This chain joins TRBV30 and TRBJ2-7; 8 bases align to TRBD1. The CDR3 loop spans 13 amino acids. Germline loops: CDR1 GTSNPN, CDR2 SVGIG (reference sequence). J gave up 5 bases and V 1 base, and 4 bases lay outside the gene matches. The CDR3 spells CAWSDLTGDEQYF. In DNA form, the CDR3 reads TGTGCCTGGAGTGACCTGACAGGGGACGAGCAGTACTTC.

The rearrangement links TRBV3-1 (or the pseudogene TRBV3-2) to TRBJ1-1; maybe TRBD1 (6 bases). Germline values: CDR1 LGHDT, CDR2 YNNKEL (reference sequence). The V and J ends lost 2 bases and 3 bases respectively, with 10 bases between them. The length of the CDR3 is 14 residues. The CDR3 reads CASSQMDRHTEAFF. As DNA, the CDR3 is TGTGCCAGCAGCCAAATGGACAGACACACTGAAGCTTTCTTT.

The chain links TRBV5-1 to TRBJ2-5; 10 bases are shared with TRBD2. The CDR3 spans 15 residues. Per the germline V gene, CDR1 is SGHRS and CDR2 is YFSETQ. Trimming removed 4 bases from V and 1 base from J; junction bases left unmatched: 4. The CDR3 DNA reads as TGCGCCAGCAGCCGGGCTAGCGGGAGCCAAGAGACCCAGTACTTC. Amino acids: CASSRASGSQETQYF.

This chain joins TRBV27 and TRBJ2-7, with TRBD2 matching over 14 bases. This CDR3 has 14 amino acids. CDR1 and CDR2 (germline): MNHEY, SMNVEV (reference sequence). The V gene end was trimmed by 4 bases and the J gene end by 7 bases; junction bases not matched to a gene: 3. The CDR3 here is CASSSGLAGGEQYF. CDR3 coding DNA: TGTGCCAGCAGTTCAGGACTAGCGGGGGGTGAGCAGTACTTC.